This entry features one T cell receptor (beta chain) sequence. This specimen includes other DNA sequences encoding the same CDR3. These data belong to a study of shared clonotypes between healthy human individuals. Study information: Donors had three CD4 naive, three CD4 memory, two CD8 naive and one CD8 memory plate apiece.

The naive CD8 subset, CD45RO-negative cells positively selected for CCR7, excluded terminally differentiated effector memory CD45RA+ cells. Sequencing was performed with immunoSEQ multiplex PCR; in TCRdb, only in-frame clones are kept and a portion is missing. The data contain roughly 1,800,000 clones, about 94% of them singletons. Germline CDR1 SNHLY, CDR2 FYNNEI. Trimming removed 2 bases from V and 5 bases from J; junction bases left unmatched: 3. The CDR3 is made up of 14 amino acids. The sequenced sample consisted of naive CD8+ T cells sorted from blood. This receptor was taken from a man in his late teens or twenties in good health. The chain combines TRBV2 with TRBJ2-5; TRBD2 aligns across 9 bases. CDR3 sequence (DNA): TGTGCCAGCAGTGAATGGCTAGCGGGGGAGACCCAGTACTTC. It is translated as CASSEWLAGETQYF.